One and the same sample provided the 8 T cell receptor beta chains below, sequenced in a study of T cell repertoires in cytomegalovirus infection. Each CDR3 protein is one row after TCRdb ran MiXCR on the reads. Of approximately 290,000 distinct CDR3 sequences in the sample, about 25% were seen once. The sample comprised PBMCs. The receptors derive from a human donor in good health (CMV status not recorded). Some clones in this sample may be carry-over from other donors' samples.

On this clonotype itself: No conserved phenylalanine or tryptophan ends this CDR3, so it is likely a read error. DNA for the CDR3: TGTGCCAGCAGCCCCCGGAGACTAGCCAAAAACATTCAGTACTTA. Encoded protein: CASSPRRLAKNIQYL. The chain employs TRBV11-2 and TRBJ2-4, with D uncertain. The germline V and J ends were trimmed by 5 bases and 0 bases, with 11 bases remaining between them. Germline values: CDR1 SGHAT, CDR2 FQNNGV. The CDR3 totals 15 residues.

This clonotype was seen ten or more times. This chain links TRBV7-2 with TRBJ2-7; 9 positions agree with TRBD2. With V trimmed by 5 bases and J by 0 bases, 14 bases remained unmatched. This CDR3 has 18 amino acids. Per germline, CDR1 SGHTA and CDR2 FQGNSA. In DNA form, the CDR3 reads TGTGCCAGCAGCCCCAATGATGGCGGGAGGGAACTCTCCTACGAGCAGTACTTC. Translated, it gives CASSPNDGGRELSYEQYF.

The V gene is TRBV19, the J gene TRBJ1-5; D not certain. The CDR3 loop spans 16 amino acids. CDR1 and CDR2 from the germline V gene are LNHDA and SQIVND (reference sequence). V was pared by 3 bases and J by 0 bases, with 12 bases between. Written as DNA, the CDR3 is TGTGCCAGTAGTATCAGCGGAATTCCTAGCAATCAGCCCCAGCATTTT. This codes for CASSISGIPSNQPQHF. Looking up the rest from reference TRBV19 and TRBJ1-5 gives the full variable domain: DGGITQSPKYLFRKEGQNVTLSCEQNLNHDAMYWYRQDPGQGLRLIYYSQIVNDFQKGDIAEGYSVSREKKESFPLTVTSAQKNPTAFYLCASSISGIPSNQPQHFGDGTRLSIL.

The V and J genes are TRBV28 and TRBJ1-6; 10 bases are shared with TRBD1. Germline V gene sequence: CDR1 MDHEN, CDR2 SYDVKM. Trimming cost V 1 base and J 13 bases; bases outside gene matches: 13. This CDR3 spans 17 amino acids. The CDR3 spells CASSLLVATGGEGPLHF. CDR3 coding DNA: TGTGCCAGCAGTTTATTAGTAGCGACAGGGGGCGAAGGGCCCCTCCACTTT.

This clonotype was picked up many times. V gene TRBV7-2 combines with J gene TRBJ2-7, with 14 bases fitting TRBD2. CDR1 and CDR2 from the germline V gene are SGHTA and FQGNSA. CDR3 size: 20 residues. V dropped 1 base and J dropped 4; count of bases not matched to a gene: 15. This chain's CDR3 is CASSLVSRQGLAGVVYEQYF. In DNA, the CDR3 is TGTGCCAGCAGCTTAGTAAGTCGGCAGGGACTAGCGGGAGTAGTATACGAGCAGTACTTC.

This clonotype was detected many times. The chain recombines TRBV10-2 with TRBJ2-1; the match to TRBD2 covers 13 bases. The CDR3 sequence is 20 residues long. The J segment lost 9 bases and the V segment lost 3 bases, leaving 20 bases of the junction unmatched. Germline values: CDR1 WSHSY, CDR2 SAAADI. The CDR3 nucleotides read TGCGCCAGCAGTGATACACCCGGGACTAGCGGGATTAGCGCGCGCGGTGAGCAGTTCTTC. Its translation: CASSDTPGTSGISARGEQFF.

The CDR3 protein is CASRTSGSKNEQFF. The CDR3 nucleotides read TGTGCCAGCAGAACTAGCGGGAGTAAGAATGAGCAGTTCTTC. The chain recombines TRBV6-2 or TRBV6-3 with TRBJ2-1; 11 positions match TRBD2. This CDR3 has 14 amino acids. The germline gives CDR1 MNHEY, CDR2 SVGEGT. V dropped 6 bases and J dropped 7; count of bases not matched to a gene: 5.

The CDR3 sequence: CASSHLGSGRPYNEQFF. CDR3 DNA sequence: TGTGCCAGCAGCCACCTTGGTAGCGGTCGTCCCTACAATGAGCAGTTCTTC. The chain carries TRBV6-2 or TRBV6-3 and TRBJ2-1, with D possibly matching TRBD2 (6 bases). V gave up 6 bases and J gave up 2 bases, with 20 bases separating them. Germline lookup yields CDR1 MNHEY and CDR2 SVGEGT. This CDR3 is 17 amino acids long.